This T cell receptor beta chain was documented in a study of Graves' ophthalmopathy and Graves' hyperthyroidism. This clonotype was seen a few times. Its antigen is unknown. The authors defined stable hyperthyroidism as no ophthalmopathy within 18 months of follow-up. CDR3 regions of TCR beta were amplified from RNA transcripts. The library came from an HTBI-primed first-round RT-PCR and a second-round multiplex PCR. TCRdb reprocessed the multiplex PCR reads via MiXCR and lists one record per CDR3 protein. The sample records a few hundred thousand distinct CDR3 sequences, under 25% being singletons. Germline CDR1 is SNHLY and CDR2 is FYNNEI. Trimming left V 4 bases short and J 4 bases short, with 11 bases between. The CDR3 is 14 amino acids. Notes on the study in general: In blood, most expanded thyroid clonotypes above 0.001 frequency were also detected.

The TCR originated in a woman younger than 35 with stable Graves' hyperthyroidism. Sequenced sample: peripheral blood. V is TRBV2 and J is TRBJ1-5, with D perhaps TRBD1 (6 bases). The CDR3 DNA is TGTGCCAGCAGTGGGACAGAAGTAAATCAGCCCCAGCATTTT. It yields the protein CASSGTEVNQPQHF. The full variable domain, completed using reference TRBV2 and TRBJ1-5, is EPEVTQTPSHQVTQMGQEVILRCVPISNHLYFYWYRQILGQKVEFLVSFYNNEISEKSEIFDDQFSVERPDGSNFTLKIRSTKLEDSAMYFCASSGTEVNQPQHFGDGTRLSIL.